A selection of T cell receptor beta chains follows, all from one sample in a study of OX40 agonist ivuxolimab in advanced cancers. Produced via immunoSEQ multiplex PCR; TCRdb's table is partial and in-frame only. The sample has fewer than 15,000 clones, around 80% seen once. Material: CD4+ or CD8+ T cells sorted from blood, obtained in a trial of the OX40 agonist ivuxolimab. These receptors were collected from an adult with an advanced solid tumor such as melanoma, head and neck, liver or kidney cancer. Both conserved end residues are part of each CDR3. D genes are given only for firm matches. Rows may omit the clone size; those that give it use once, few, many or a size class.

>TRBJ1-5|.|.|TRBV4-3
TGCGCCAGCAGCCAAGTAATCGGGGAACTGAAGCCCCAGCATTTT
CASSQVIGELKPQHF
>TRBJ1-1|.|TRBD1|TRBV15
TGTGCCACCTCCGCCCCCGGGACAGGGTACGCTGAGAACACTGAAGCTTTCTTT
CATSAPGTGYAENTEAFF
>TRBJ2-1|many|.|TRBV30
TGTGCCTGGAGTACTTACATCGACAATGAGCAGTTCTTC
CAWSTYIDNEQFF
>TRBJ1-1|.|TRBD1|TRBV7-2
TGTGCCAGCAGCCGGGACAGGGCAAACACTGAAGCTTTCTTT
CASSRDRANTEAFF
>TRBJ2-1|.|.|TRBV7-9
TGTGCCAGCAGCTTAGAAGACTTCATGGAGCAGTTCTTC
CASSLEDFMEQFF
>TRBJ1-6|once|.|TRBV27
TGTGCCAGCAGTTCGCCTCGAGGGCCCCTCCACTTT
CASSSPRGPLHF
>TRBJ2-3|.|TRBD2|TRBV10-3
TGTGCCATCCCCGGCGGGTCTTCGGCTAGCGGGGGAACAGATACGCAGTATTTT
CAIPGGSSASGGTDTQYF
>TRBJ2-7|.|.|TRBV29-1
TGCAGCGGACTCGAACTCTACGAGCAGTACTTC
CSGLELYEQYF
>TRBJ1-6|.|.|TRBV6-5
TGTGCCAGCAGTTACAACAGGCTTAGCTCACCCCTCCACTTT
CASSYNRLSSPLHF
>TRBJ2-7|.|TRBD2|TRBV6-1
TGTGCCAGCAGTAGCGGGGGGAGCTCCTACGAGCAGTACTTC
CASSSGGSSYEQYF
>TRBJ1-2|.|.|TRBV5-6
TGTGCCAGCAGCCCGGACGGGGCTGGGGGAGGCTATGGCTACACCTTC
CASSPDGAGGGYGYTF
>TRBJ2-1|.|TRBD2|TRBV7-6
TGTGCCAGCAGCTTAGGCGGGGGGAACAATGAGCAGTTCTTC
CASSLGGGNNEQFF
>TRBJ1-6|.|.|TRBV6-5
TGTGCCAGCAGCCTTTGGGGAAATTCACCCCTCCACTTT
CASSLWGNSPLHF
>TRBJ2-7|.|TRBD1|TRBV4-1
TGCGCCAGCAGCCAATCCGGGACAGGAGCCTACGAGCAGTACTTC
CASSQSGTGAYEQYF
>TRBJ1-2|.|TRBD1|TRBV7-3
TGTGCCAGCAGCGACGCAGGGGACAGCTATGGCTACACCTTC
CASSDAGDSYGYTF
>TRBJ2-5|.|.|TRBV7-7
TGTGCCAGCAGCTTAGAGCCCGGGGAAGAGACCCAGTACTTC
CASSLEPGEETQYF
>TRBJ2-1|.|.|TRBV18
TGTGCCAGCTCACCTTGGGGGAACGACAATGAGCAGTTCTTC
CASSPWGNDNEQFF
>TRBJ1-1|once|.|TRBV2
TGTGCCAGCAGTGTTTGGATGAACACTGAAGCTTTCTTT
CASSVWMNTEAFF
>TRBJ2-1|.|TRBD1|TRBV27
TGTGCCAGCAGCCTCCGGGACAGGGCATACAATGAGCAGTTCTTC
CASSLRDRAYNEQFF
>TRBJ1-1|.|.|TRBV4-1
TGCGCCAGCAGCCAAGATCCGGGAATCACTGAAGCTTTCTTT
CASSQDPGITEAFF
>TRBJ2-5|medium-sized|.|TRBV27
TGTGCCAGCAGTTTATTCCCGTCTCAGGGGAAAGAGACCCAGTACTTC
CASSLFPSQGKETQYF
>TRBJ1-2|.|.|TRBV5-1
TGCGCCAGCAGCTTGGCCGAGGTTTATGGCTACACCTTC
CASSLAEVYGYTF
>TRBJ1-6|.|TRBD1|TRBV7-2
TGTGCCAGCAGCTGGGTGGGGGGGACAGACGACTCACCCCTCCACTTT
CASSWVGGTDDSPLHF